The source of this T cell receptor (beta chain) is a study of monozygotic twins with inflammatory bowel disease. The study's findings and limits: Distinction of different T cell subtypes was not possible.

The V gene's germline CDR1 is MDHEN and CDR2 SYDVKM. The CDR3 contains 16 residues. Concerning this clonotype itself: The antigen remains undetermined.

Nested PCRs of 16 and 9 cycles, two in total, were run on TCRalpha and TCRbeta cDNA. Reanalyzing the 5' RACE reads, TCRdb keeps one entry per CDR3 protein, without DNA. This listing includes some 450,000 distinct CDR3 sequences. This chain joins TRBV28 and TRBJ2-5; TCRdb indicates TRBD2, and absent DNA this call remains unverified. The material sequenced was blood. The source of this sequence is a human donor with ulcerative colitis or Crohn's disease, or a healthy co-twin of an affected twin (not recorded which). The CDR3 loop is CASSPGLAGLRETQYF.